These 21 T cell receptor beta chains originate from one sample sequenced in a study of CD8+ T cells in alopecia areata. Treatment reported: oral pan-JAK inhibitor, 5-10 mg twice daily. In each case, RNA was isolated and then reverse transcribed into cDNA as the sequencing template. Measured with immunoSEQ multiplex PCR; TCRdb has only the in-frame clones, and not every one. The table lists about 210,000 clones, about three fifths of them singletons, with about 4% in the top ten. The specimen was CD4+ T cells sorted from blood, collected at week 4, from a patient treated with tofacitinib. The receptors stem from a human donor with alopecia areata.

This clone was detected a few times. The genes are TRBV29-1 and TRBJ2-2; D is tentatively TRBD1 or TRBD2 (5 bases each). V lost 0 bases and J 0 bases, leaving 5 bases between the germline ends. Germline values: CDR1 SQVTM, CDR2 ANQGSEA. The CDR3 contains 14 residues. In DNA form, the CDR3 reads TGCAGCGTTGAAGAGGGGGCGAACACCGGGGAGCTGTTTTTT. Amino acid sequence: CSVEEGANTGELFF.

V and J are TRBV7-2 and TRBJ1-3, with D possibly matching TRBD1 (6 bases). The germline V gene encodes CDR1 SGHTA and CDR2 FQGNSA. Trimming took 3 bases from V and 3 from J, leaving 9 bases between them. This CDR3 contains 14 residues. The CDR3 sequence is CASSFGGFGNTIYF. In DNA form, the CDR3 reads TGTGCCAGCAGCTTTGGGGGCTTTGGAAACACCATATATTTT.

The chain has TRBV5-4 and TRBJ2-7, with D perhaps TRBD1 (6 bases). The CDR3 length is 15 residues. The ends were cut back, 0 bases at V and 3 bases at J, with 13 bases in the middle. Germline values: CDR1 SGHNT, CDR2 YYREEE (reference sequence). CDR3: CASSLVAGAGYEQYF. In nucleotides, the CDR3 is TGTGCCAGCAGCTTGGTGGCAGGGGCTGGCTACGAGCAGTACTTC.

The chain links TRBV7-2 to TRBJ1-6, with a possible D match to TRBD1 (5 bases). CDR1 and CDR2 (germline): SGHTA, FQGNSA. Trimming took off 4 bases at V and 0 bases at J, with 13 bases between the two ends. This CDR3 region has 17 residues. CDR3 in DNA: TGTGCCAGCAGCTCCGGCCGGGGCAGCTCCTATAATTCACCCCTCCACTTT. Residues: CASSSGRGSSYNSPLHF.

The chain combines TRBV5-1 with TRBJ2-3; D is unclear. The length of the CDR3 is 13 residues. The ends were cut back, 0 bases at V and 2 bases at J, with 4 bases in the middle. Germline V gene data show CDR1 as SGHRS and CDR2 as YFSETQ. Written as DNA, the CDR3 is TGCGCCAGCAGCTTGGGCAACACAGATACGCAGTATTTT. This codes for CASSLGNTDTQYF.

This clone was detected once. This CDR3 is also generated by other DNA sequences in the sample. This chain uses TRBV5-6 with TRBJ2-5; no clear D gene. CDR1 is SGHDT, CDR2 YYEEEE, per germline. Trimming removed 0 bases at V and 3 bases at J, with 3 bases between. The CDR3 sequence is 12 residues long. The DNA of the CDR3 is TGTGCCAGCAGCTTGGGCAAAGAGACCCAGTACTTC. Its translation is CASSLGKETQYF.

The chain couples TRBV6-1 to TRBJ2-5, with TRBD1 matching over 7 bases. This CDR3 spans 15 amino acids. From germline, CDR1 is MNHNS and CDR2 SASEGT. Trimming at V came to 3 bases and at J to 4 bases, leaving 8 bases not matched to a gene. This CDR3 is CASSEPGTDLETQYF. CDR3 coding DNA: TGTGCCAGCAGTGAGCCCGGGACAGATCTAGAGACCCAGTACTTC.

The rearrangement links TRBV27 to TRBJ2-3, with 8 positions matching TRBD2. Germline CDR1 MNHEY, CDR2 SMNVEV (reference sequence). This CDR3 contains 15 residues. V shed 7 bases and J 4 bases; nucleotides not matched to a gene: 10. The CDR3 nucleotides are TGTGCCAGCAAGGGTCCAGCGGGGGTGCCAGATACGCAGTATTTT. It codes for CASKGPAGVPDTQYF.

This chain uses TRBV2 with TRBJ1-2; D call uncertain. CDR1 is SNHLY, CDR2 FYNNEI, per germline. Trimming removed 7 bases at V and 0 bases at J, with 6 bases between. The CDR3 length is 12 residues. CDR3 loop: CASKPSNYGYTF. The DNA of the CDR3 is TGTGCCAGCAAGCCCTCTAACTATGGCTACACCTTC.

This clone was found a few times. The CDR3 here is CASSVETSGQETQYF. The DNA of the CDR3 is TGTGCCAGCAGCGTAGAGACTAGCGGCCAAGAGACCCAGTACTTC. The chain links TRBV9 to TRBJ2-5; 9 nucleotides agree with TRBD2. The V and J ends lost 0 bases and 1 base, in that order; junction bases with no gene match: 1. The CDR3 has 15 residues. The V gene's germline CDR1 is SGDLS and CDR2 YYNGEE.

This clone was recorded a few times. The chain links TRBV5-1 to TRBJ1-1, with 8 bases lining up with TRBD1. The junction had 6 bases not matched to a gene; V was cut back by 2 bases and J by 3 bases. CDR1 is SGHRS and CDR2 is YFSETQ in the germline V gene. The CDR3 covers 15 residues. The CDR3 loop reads CASSLKTGADTEAFF. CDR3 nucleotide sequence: TGCGCCAGCAGCTTAAAGACAGGGGCGGACACTGAAGCTTTCTTT.

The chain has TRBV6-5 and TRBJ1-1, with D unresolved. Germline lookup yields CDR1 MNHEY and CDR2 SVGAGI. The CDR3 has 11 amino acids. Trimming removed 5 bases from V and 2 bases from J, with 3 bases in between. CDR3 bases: TGTGCCAGCAGTGAAAACACTGAAGCTTTCTTT. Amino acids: CASSENTEAFF.

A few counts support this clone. In DNA form, the CDR3 reads TGTGCCAGCCGCTCTTGGACAGGGGACTACGAGCAGTACTTC. Encoded protein: CASRSWTGDYEQYF. This chain uses TRBV7-2 with TRBJ2-7; the match to TRBD1 covers 9 bases. V gave up 8 bases and J gave up 3 bases; unmatched junction bases: 8. Germline assignment: CDR1 SGHTA and CDR2 FQGNSA. This CDR3 spans 14 amino acids.

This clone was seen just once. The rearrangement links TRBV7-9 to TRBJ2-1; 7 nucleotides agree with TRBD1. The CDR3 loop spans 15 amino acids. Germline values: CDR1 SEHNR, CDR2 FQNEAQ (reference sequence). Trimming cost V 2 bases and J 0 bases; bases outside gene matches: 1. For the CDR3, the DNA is TGTGCCAGCAGCTTAAAGGGGGCCTCCTACAATGAGCAGTTCTTC. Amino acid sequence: CASSLKGASYNEQFF.

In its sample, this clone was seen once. The CDR3 DNA is TGCAGCGTTGAACGCCTAGCTGGGCAGTTCTTC. This translates into CSVERLAGQFF. The genes are TRBV29-1 and TRBJ2-1; D perhaps matches TRBD2 (5 bases). The CDR3 spans 11 residues. Deletions cut 2 bases from V and 12 bases from J, with 11 bases between. From germline, CDR1 is SQVTM and CDR2 ANQGSEA.

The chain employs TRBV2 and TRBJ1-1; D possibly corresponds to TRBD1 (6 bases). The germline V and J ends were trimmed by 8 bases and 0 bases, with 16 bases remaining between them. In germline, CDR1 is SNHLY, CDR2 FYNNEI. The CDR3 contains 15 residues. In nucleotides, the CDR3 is TGTGCCAGCTATTGGGGGACAAACATGAACACTGAAGCTTTCTTT. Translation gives CASYWGTNMNTEAFF.

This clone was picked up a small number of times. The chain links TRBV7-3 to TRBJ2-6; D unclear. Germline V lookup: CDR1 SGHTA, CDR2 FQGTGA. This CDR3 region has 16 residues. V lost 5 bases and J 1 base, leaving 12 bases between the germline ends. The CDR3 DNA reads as TGTGCCAGCAGCCCCAACTTGGGGTCTGGGGCCAACGTCCTGACTTTC. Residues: CASSPNLGSGANVLTF.

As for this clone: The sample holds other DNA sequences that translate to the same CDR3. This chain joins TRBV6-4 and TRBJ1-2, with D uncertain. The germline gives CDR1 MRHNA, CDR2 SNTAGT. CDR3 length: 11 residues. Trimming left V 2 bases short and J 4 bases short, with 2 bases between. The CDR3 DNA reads TGTGCCAGCAGTGACAGCTATGGCTACACCTTC. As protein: CASSDSYGYTF.

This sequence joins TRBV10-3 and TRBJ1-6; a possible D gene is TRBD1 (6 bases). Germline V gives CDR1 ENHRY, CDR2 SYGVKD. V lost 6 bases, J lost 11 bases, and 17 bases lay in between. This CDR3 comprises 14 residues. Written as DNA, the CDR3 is TGTGCCATCAGCCCGGACAGCCTTAGGGCACCCCTCCACTTT. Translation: CAISPDSLRAPLHF.

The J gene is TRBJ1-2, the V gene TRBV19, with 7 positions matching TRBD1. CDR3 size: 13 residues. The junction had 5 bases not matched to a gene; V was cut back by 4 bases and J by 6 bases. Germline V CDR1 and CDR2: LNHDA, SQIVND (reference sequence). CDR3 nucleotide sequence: TGTGCCAGTAGTACCGGGACAGAACATGGCTACACCTTC. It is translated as CASSTGTEHGYTF. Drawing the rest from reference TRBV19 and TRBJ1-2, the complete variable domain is DGGITQSPKYLFRKEGQNVTLSCEQNLNHDAMYWYRQDPGQGLRLIYYSQIVNDFQKGDIAEGYSVSREKKESFPLTVTSAQKNPTAFYLCASSTGTEHGYTFGSGTRLTVV.

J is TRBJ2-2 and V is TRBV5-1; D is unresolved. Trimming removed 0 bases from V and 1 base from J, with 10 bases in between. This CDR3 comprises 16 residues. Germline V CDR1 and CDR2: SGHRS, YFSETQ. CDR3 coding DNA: TGCGCCAGCAGCTTGGCCCAAGATAAGAACACCGGGGAGCTGTTTTTT. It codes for CASSLAQDKNTGELFF.